These 19 T cell receptor beta chains were all obtained from the same sample, sequenced in a study of CDR3 diversity in severe acne. TCRdb independently ran MiXCR on the PCR reads; one entry per CDR3 protein. This sample carries about 90,000 distinct CDR3 sequences, around 54% of them seen once, and the ten largest clones take approximately 10%. Input material: blood. Receptor source: a male donor with severe acne vulgaris.

The rearrangement joins TRBV19 to TRBJ1-6; D unresolved. Trimming took 4 bases from V and 5 from J, leaving 12 bases between them. The CDR3 covers 15 residues. Germline lookup yields CDR1 LNHDA and CDR2 SQIVND (reference sequence). The CDR3 is CASSTRSSDNSPLHF. The DNA of the CDR3 is TGTGCCAGTAGTACCCGGAGTTCGGATAATTCACCCCTCCACTTT.

As to this clonotype: The junction departs from the called germline gene at one end, perhaps through a read error. V usage is TRBV19 and J usage is TRBJ1-5, with no clear D. The CDR3 consists of 15 residues. The germline V gene encodes CDR1 LNHDA and CDR2 SQIVND (reference sequence). The CDR3 sequence: CASNVAPFGNRPQHF. The CDR3, as DNA: TGTGCCAGTAACGTTGCCCCCTTTGGCAATCGGCCCCAGCATTTT.

This sequence joins TRBV7-6 and TRBJ2-7, with 15 bases matching TRBD2. V shed 3 bases and J 1 base; nucleotides not matched to a gene: 7. CDR1 is SGHVS and CDR2 is FNYEAQ in the germline V gene. CDR3 length equals 18 residues. Here the CDR3 DNA reads TGTGCCAGCAGCTTGGGGGGGGGGACTAGCGGGAGGTCCTACGAGCAGTACTTC. This codes for CASSLGGGTSGRSYEQYF.

In this sample, this clonotype turned up once. The rearrangement links TRBV2 to TRBJ2-2; maybe TRBD2 (9 bases). V lost 8 bases and J lost 6, with 28 bases in between. CDR1 and CDR2 from the germline V gene are SNHLY and FYNNEI. The CDR3 sequence is 18 residues long. The CDR3 region has the DNA TGTGCCAGCCAGACAGGGGATTTAGGTAGCGGGAGCGCCGGGGAGCTGTTTTTT. It codes for CASQTGDLGSGSAGELFF. Combining the CDR3 with reference TRBV2 and TRBJ2-2 gives the whole variable domain EPEVTQTPSHQVTQMGQEVILRCVPISNHLYFYWYRQILGQKVEFLVSFYNNEISEKSEIFDDQFSVERPDGSNFTLKIRSTKLEDSAMYFCASQTGDLGSGSAGELFFGEGSRLTVL.

This clonotype was counted a few times. This chain connects TRBV7-8 to TRBJ2-5; D tentatively reads TRBD1 or TRBD2 (6 bases each). From germline, CDR1 is SGHVS and CDR2 FQNEAQ. CDR3 length equals 14 residues. V lost 5 bases and J 5 bases, leaving 15 bases between the germline ends. The CDR3 reads CASSLGGGPETQYF. CDR3 coding DNA: TGTGCCAGCAGCCTAGGGGGAGGCCCGGAGACCCAGTACTTC.

The chain employs TRBV20-1 and TRBJ2-7; weak D call: TRBD1 (6 bases). Germline values: CDR1 DFQATT, CDR2 SNEGSKA (reference sequence). Trimming left V 4 bases short and J 4 bases short, with 14 bases between. This CDR3 region has 13 residues. CDR3 sequence: CSAIGGRTYEQYF. Here the CDR3 DNA reads TGCAGTGCTATTGGGGGCAGAACTTACGAGCAGTACTTC.

This clonotype showed up many times. The gene calls are TRBV27 and TRBJ2-7; D possibly corresponds to TRBD1 (5 bases). Per germline, CDR1 MNHEY and CDR2 SMNVEV (reference sequence). The V and J ends lost 4 bases and 5 bases respectively, with 12 bases between them. The CDR3 extends over 13 amino acids. The CDR3 bases are TGTGCCAGCAGTTCCCCCATAGGGGACGAGCAGTACTTC. It encodes CASSSPIGDEQYF.

This clonotype occurred a few times. V usage is TRBV6-4 and J usage is TRBJ2-5; D unresolved. CDR3 size: 14 residues. V lost 8 bases to trimming and J lost 3 bases, with 16 bases between them. The germline CDR1 and CDR2 sequences are MRHNA and SNTAGT. DNA for the CDR3: TGTGCCAGCGCACTACTCTCTGGGAAAGAGACCCAGTACTTC. It specifies CASALLSGKETQYF.

CDR3: CASRPVGQGNQPQHF. The CDR3, as DNA: TGTGCCAGCAGGCCGGTGGGGCAGGGCAATCAGCCCCAGCATTTT. This chain links TRBV6-2 or TRBV6-3 with TRBJ1-5; a possible D gene is TRBD1 (5 bases). Per germline, CDR1 MNHEY and CDR2 SVGEGT. The CDR3 is 15 amino acids. Trimming left V 6 bases short and J 2 bases short, with 14 bases between.

CDR3 DNA sequence: TGCAGAGAGCCCGGGGGCACAGAGACCCAGTACTTC. Translation: CREPGGTETQYF. The V and J genes are TRBV20-1 and TRBJ2-5; the D gene could be TRBD1 or TRBD2 (6 bases each). Germline CDR1 DFQATT, CDR2 SNEGSKA (reference sequence). The CDR3 totals 12 residues.

The V gene is TRBV4-3, the J gene TRBJ2-2, with D possibly matching TRBD1 (6 bases). V lost 3 bases and J lost 0, with 8 bases in between. Germline V CDR1 and CDR2: LGHNA, YSLEER. The CDR3 runs 15 residues. DNA for the CDR3: TGCGCCAGCAGCCACAGGGGTACGAACACCGGGGAGCTGTTTTTT. Amino acid sequence: CASSHRGTNTGELFF.

The gene calls are TRBV27 and TRBJ2-1; D ambiguous. Per germline, CDR1 MNHEY and CDR2 SMNVEV (reference sequence). The CDR3 extends over 16 amino acids. Trimming took off 4 bases at V and 4 bases at J, with 17 bases between the two ends. DNA for the CDR3: TGTGCCAGCAGTTCTCCGGACCTCAGAATGTACAATGAGCAGTTCTTC. Translating gives CASSSPDLRMYNEQFF.

Regarding this clonotype: A junction end diverges from the germline sequence, so it may reflect a read error. The DNA for the CDR3 is TGCACTACCCGAGCGGGAGCCGGGGAGCTGTTTTTT. This codes for CTTRAGAGELFF. This chain connects TRBV7-9 to TRBJ2-2, with TRBD2 matching over 8 bases. CDR3 size: 12 residues. Per the germline V gene, CDR1 is SEHNR and CDR2 is FQNEAQ (reference sequence).

This clonotype was seen more than once but under ten times. The CDR3 DNA reads as TGTGCCAGCAGCCCAAACACCGGGGAGCTGTTTTTT. Its protein product is CASSPNTGELFF. The rearrangement uses TRBV12-3 or TRBV12-4 and TRBJ2-2; D call uncertain. Trimming left V 6 bases short and J 2 bases short, with 4 bases between. The CDR3 covers 12 residues.

With respect to this clonotype: A read error is possible here, since a much larger clone lies one base away. The chain links TRBV20-1 to TRBJ2-2; TRBD2 might be the D (5 bases). This CDR3 has 14 amino acids. CDR1 is DFQATT and CDR2 is SNEGSKA in the germline V gene (reference sequence). The DNA for the CDR3 is TGCAGTGCCAACCGGCCGTCCGGGCCCGGGGAGCCGTTTTTT. This encodes CSANRPSGPGEPFF.

In its sample, this clonotype was seen many times. The chain couples TRBV29-1 to TRBJ2-1; 10 bases align to TRBD2. V was clipped by 6 bases and J by 10 bases; unmatched bases: 12. CDR1 is SQVTM, CDR2 ANQGSEA, per germline. The CDR3 is 14 residues long. The CDR3 loop is CSVTTSGWIREQFF. The CDR3, as DNA: TGCAGCGTCACGACTAGCGGGTGGATTAGGGAGCAGTTCTTC.

A few counts support this clonotype. Relative to the germline gene, one junction end is altered; a read error may explain this. V is TRBV20-1 and J is TRBJ1-3; the D gene is possibly TRBD1 (6 bases). The CDR3 has 19 residues. In germline, CDR1 is DFQATT, CDR2 SNEGSKA (reference sequence). The CDR3 spells CSARDPAGGNRVGGDTIYF. CDR3 in DNA: TGCAGTGCTAGAGATCCGGCCGGTGGAAACAGGGTGGGTGGAGACACCATATATTTT.

This chain connects TRBV29-1 to TRBJ2-2; 8 bases are a match to TRBD1. The CDR3 is 13 amino acids. Germline values: CDR1 SQVTM, CDR2 ANQGSEA. V was clipped by 6 bases and J by 5 bases; unmatched bases: 5. The CDR3 DNA reads TGCAGCGTCCAGGGGGCAGGAACCGGGGAGCTGTTTTTT. Translation: CSVQGAGTGELFF.

V is TRBV7-6 and J is TRBJ2-7; TRBD2 aligns across 8 bases. The junction had 7 bases not matched to a gene; V was cut back by 5 bases and J by 1 base. Germline values: CDR1 SGHVS, CDR2 FNYEAQ. CDR3 length: 15 amino acids. The DNA for the CDR3 is TGTGCCAGCAGCGCTTGGTCTAGCGGGTCCTACGAGCAGTACTTC. Translated: CASSAWSSGSYEQYF.